This T cell receptor (beta chain) was captured in a study of OX40 agonist ivuxolimab in advanced cancers. Trimming took off 2 bases at V and 2 bases at J, with 7 bases between the two ends. Germline assignment: CDR1 SGHKS and CDR2 YYEKEE (reference sequence). The CDR3 is 13 amino acids. Repertoires were generated with immunoSEQ multiplex PCR, while TCRdb's copy carries only in-frame clones and drops some. Here the sample spans approximately 54,000 clones, 75% to 95% being singletons. The specimen comprised CD4+ or CD8+ T cells sorted from blood, sampled in a trial of the OX40 agonist ivuxolimab. The receptor's source is an adult with an advanced solid tumor such as melanoma, head and neck, liver or kidney cancer. V is TRBV5-5 and J is TRBJ1-2; D gene ambiguous. This CDR3 is CASSFNTNYGYTF. The CDR3 DNA sequence: TGTGCCAGCAGCTTTAACACCAACTATGGCTACACCTTC.